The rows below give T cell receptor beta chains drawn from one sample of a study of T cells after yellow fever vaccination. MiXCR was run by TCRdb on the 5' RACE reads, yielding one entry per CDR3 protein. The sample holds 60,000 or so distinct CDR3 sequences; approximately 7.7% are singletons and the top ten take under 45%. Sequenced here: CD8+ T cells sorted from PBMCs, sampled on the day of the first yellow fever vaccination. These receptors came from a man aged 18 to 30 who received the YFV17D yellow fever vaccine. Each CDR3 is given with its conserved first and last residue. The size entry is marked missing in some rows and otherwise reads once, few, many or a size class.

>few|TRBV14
CASSQVDNLGTEAFF
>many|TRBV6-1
CASRGTGSHTGELFF
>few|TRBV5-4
CASSRKTNYGYTF
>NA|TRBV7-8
CASSPVGGLSGNTIYF
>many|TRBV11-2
CASSSRKTSGGDRFYEQYF
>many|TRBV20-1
CSASGGNTDTQYF
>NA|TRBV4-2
CASGQGASCNEQFF
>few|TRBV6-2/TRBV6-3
CASASPYRGSNQPQHF
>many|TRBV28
CASTPRGTGYTF
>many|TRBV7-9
CASSLGKNQPQHF
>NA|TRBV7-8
CASSQRQETEAFF
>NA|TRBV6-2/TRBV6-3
CASSYFLSSGNTIYF
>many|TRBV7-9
CASSFGQKNTEAFF
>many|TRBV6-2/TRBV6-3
CASSYSETSAYSPVAKNIQYF
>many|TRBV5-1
CASSPDQGSVFKNIQYF
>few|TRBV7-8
CASSLARGNYGYTF
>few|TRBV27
CASSLSGVWEQFF
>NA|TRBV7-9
CASSLDRQGAYEQSF
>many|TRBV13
CASSLGYVRGTYGYTF
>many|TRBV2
CAKGGGAEEQFF
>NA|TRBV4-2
CASSQDRGTYSNQPQHF
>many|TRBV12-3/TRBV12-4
CASAASGNTIYF
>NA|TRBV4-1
CASSQGRNSNQPQHF
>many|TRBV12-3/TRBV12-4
CASRSGYQPQHF
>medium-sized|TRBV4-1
CASSQTDTGELFF
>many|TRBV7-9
CASSYRDREDNEQFF
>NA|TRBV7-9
CASSSHSVPGNTIYF
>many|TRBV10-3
CAISGRTGGVDEQFF
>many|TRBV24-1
CATSPGWNQPQHF
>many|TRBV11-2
CASSLGPGRKTEAFF
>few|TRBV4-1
CASSQSGGMNTGELFF
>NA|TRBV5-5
CASGPGPPGDTEAFF
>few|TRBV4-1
CASSNRQGSQSYNEQFF
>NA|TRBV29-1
CSVGTQGPEQYF
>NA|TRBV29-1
CSVRDIGPYEQYF
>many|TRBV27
CASSSGQGMVNEQFF
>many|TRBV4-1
CASSHAEGGEQFF
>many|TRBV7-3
CASSAKGTANSPLHF
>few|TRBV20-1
CSARDDYNSPLHF